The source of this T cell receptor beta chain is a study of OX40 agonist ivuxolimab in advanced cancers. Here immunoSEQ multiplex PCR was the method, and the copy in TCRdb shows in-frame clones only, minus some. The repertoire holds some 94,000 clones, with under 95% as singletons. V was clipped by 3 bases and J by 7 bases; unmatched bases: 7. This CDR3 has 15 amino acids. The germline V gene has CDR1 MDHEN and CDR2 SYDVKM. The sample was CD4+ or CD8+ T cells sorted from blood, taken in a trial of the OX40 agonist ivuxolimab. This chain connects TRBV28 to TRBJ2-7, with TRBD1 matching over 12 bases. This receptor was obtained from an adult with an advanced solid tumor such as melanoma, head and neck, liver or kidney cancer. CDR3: CASSLPGQGAGEQYF. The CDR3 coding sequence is TGTGCCAGCAGTTTGCCGGGACAGGGGGCGGGTGAGCAGTACTTC.